The clone carrying this T cell receptor beta chain has more than one count but fewer than ten. The record originates from a study of CD8+CD57+ T cells in acquired aplastic anemia. V was clipped by 4 bases and J by 1 base, with 11 bases between them. Germline values: CDR1 LNHNV, CDR2 YYDKDF (reference sequence). The CDR3 contains 15 residues. By flow cytometry, patients selected for sequencing had shown an expansion of CD8+CD57+ cells. Profiling that covered TCR beta VDJ and CDR3 relied on genomic DNA as its template. TCRdb re-called the reads with MiXCR, one entry per CDR3 protein. The repertoire holds about 190,000 distinct CDR3 sequences, approximately 48% seen once, with 9.7% in the top ten.

This clonotype was obtained from a human donor with aplastic anemia. Sequencing was performed on sorted CD4+, CD8+, or CD8+CD57+ T cells (not recorded which) from PBMCs. The chain uses TRBV15 and TRBJ1-5, with D possibly matching TRBD1 (5 bases). DNA of the CDR3: TGTGCCACCAGCATATTGCGGGGGAGCAATCAGCCCCAGCATTTT. Amino acid sequence: CATSILRGSNQPQHF.